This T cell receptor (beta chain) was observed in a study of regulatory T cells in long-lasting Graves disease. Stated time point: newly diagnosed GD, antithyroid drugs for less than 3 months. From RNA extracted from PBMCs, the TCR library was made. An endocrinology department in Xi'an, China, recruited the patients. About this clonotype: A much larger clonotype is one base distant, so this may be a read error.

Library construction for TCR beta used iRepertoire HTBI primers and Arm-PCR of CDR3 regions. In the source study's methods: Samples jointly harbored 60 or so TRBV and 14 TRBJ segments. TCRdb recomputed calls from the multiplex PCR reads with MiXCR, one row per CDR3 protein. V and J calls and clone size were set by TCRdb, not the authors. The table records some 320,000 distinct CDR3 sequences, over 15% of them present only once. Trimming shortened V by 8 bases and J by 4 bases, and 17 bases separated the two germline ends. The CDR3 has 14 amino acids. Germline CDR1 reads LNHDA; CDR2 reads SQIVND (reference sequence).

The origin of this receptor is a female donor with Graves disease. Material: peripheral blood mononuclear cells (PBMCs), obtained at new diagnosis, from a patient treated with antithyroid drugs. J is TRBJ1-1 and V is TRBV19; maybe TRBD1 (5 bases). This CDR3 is CASGQQATSTEAFF. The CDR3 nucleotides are TGTGCCAGTGGACAACAGGCGACGAGCACTGAAGCTTTCTTT.